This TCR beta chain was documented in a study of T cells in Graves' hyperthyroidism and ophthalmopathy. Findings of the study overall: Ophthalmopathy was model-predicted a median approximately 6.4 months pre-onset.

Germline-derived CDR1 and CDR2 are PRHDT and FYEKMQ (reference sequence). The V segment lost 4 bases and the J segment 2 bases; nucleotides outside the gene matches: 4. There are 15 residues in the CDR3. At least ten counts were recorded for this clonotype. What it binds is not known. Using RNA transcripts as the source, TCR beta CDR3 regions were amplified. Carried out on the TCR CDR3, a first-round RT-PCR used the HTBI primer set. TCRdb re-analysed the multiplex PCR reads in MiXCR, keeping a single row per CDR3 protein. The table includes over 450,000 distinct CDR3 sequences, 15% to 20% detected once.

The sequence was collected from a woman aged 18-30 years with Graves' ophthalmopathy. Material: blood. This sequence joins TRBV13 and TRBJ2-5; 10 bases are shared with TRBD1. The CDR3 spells CASSYGQGGQETQYF. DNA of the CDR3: TGTGCCAGCAGCTACGGACAGGGGGGACAAGAGACCCAGTACTTC. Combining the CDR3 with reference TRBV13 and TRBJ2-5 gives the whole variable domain AAGVIQSPRHLIKEKRETATLKCYPIPRHDTVYWYQQGPGQDPQFLISFYEKMQSDKGSIPDRFSAQQFSDYHSELNMSSLELGDSALYFCASSYGQGGQETQYFGPGTRLLVL.